These 18 T cell receptor beta chains were all obtained from the same sample, sequenced in a study of CD8 T cells in ankylosing spondylitis. Whole-study findings and limits: Seven to nine highly homologous variants formed a TCR beta motif that appeared characteristic of ankylosing spondylitis blood.

MiXCR, run by TCRdb on the 5' RACE reads, gives a single entry per CDR3 protein. The sample includes about 420,000 distinct CDR3 sequences, approximately 20% seen only once; the top ten take roughly a sixth. These receptors' antigens are unknown. The sample consisted of blood, either unsorted or a sorted T cell fraction (not recorded which). The source of these receptors is a male donor with ankylosing spondylitis.

V is TRBV9 and J is TRBJ1-1, with D possibly matching TRBD1 (5 bases). Trimming shortened V by 3 bases and J by 2 bases, and 8 bases separated the two germline ends. Germline CDR1 reads SGDLS; CDR2 reads YYNGEE. The CDR3 sequence is 13 residues long. CDR3 region: CASSEGQNTEAFF. CDR3 DNA: TGTGCCAGCAGCGAAGGACAAAACACTGAAGCTTTCTTT.

This clonotype was found a few times. V usage is TRBV5-1 and J usage is TRBJ1-3; D ambiguous. Germline V gene data show CDR1 as SGHRS and CDR2 as YFSETQ. The V end lost 1 base, the J end lost 2 bases, and 13 bases lay between the germline ends. This CDR3 contains 16 residues. The CDR3 is CASSLSQGSPGNTIYF. The CDR3 nucleotides are TGCGCCAGCAGCTTGTCTCAAGGTAGTCCTGGAAACACCATATATTTT.

The chain recombines TRBV12-3 or TRBV12-4 with TRBJ1-2; D is perhaps TRBD1 (5 bases). Trimming removed 7 bases from V and 4 bases from J, with 13 bases in between. The CDR3 loop spans 13 amino acids. CDR3 amino acids: CASNVDIGYGYTF. CDR3 bases: TGTGCCAGCAATGTGGACATCGGCTATGGCTACACCTTC.

This clonotype was seen a few times. V gene TRBV28 combines with J gene TRBJ2-3; 10 bases align to TRBD2. Trimming took 6 bases from V and 0 from J; bases not matched to a gene: 6. Germline V gene data show CDR1 as MDHEN and CDR2 as SYDVKM. This CDR3 contains 16 residues. CDR3 region: CASSGLAGDSTDTQYF. The DNA of the CDR3 is TGTGCCAGCAGCGGCCTAGCGGGAGATAGCACAGATACGCAGTATTTT.

This clonotype was seen many times. This rearrangement joins TRBV18 to TRBJ2-3, with D unresolved. This CDR3 contains 13 residues. Looked up from germline, CDR1 is KGHSH and CDR2 is LQKENI. V lost 3 bases and J 7 bases, leaving 11 bases between the germline ends. For the CDR3, the DNA is TGTGCCAGCTCACCCCAATCTCCAAATACGCAGTATTTT. Translated, it gives CASSPQSPNTQYF.

This clonotype was seen only a few times. The chain joins TRBV12-3 or TRBV12-4 to TRBJ2-7, with 7 bases aligning to TRBD1. With V trimmed by 5 bases and J by 5 bases, 12 bases remained unmatched. The CDR3 has 15 residues. CDR3 region: CASSRVRQGLDEQYF. The CDR3 nucleotides read TGTGCCAGCAGTCGAGTCCGACAGGGTCTTGACGAGCAGTACTTC.

This clonotype came up many times. This rearrangement joins TRBV29-1 to TRBJ1-2; TRBD1 matches 7 bases. Germline-derived CDR1 and CDR2 are SQVTM and ANQGSEA. The CDR3 totals 12 residues. The V gene end was trimmed by 7 bases and the J gene end by 4 bases; junction bases not matched to a gene: 6. DNA for the CDR3: TGCAGCGCGGGACAGAAAGCCTATGGCTACACCTTC. Protein: CSAGQKAYGYTF.

V is TRBV6-1 and J is TRBJ1-1, with 7 positions matching TRBD1. The germline CDR1 and CDR2 sequences are MNHNS and SASEGT. The junction had 5 bases not matched to a gene; V was cut back by 6 bases and J by 4 bases. The CDR3 sequence is 13 residues long. The CDR3 DNA is TGTGCCAGCAGGCTACAGGGGAGCACTGAAGCTTTCTTT. This encodes CASRLQGSTEAFF.

In this sample, this clonotype turned up many times. The V gene is TRBV29-1, the J gene TRBJ2-2; tentatively, D is TRBD2 (6 bases). V lost 7 bases, J lost 0 bases, and 12 bases lay in between. This CDR3 comprises 14 residues. Per the germline V gene, CDR1 is SQVTM and CDR2 is ANQGSEA. CDR3 region: CSAGEDSNTGELFF. Here the CDR3 DNA reads TGCAGCGCTGGGGAGGATTCGAACACCGGGGAGCTGTTTTTT.

This clonotype was seen a few times. The chain recombines TRBV5-6 with TRBJ2-2; no firm D call. Trimming left V 0 bases short and J 7 bases short, with 7 bases between. CDR1 is SGHDT, CDR2 YYEEEE, per germline. The CDR3 length is 13 residues. The CDR3 DNA follows: TGTGCCAGCAGCTTGGGCCCACACGGGGAGCTGTTTTTT. Protein product: CASSLGPHGELFF. Together with reference TRBV5-6 and TRBJ2-2, the CDR3 gives the full variable domain: DAGVTQSPTHLIKTRGQQVTLRCSPKSGHDTVSWYQQALGQGPQFIFQYYEEEERQRGNFPDRFSGHQFPNYSSELNVNALLLGDSALYLCASSLGPHGELFFGEGSRLTVL.

This rearrangement joins TRBV19 to TRBJ2-3, with 7 bases identical to TRBD1. This CDR3 is built from 16 residues. V shed 3 bases, J shed 0 bases, and the junction held 6 bases outside the gene matches. Per germline, CDR1 LNHDA and CDR2 SQIVND (reference sequence). In DNA, the CDR3 is TGTGCCAGTAGTATCTCCGGGGACAGAAGCACAGATACGCAGTATTTT. This translates into CASSISGDRSTDTQYF.

The chain uses TRBV19 and TRBJ1-5; weak D call: TRBD1 (6 bases). V lost 6 bases, J lost 0 bases, and 18 bases lay in between. Germline lookup yields CDR1 LNHDA and CDR2 SQIVND (reference sequence). The CDR3 spans 17 residues. As DNA, the CDR3 is TGTGCCAGTAGCCAGACTGGGACACTATATAGCAATCAGCCCCAGCATTTT. Translated, it gives CASSQTGTLYSNQPQHF.

This chain links TRBV29-1 with TRBJ2-2; 7 nucleotides match TRBD2. From germline, CDR1 is SQVTM and CDR2 ANQGSEA. V trimming: 5 bases; J trimming: 5 bases; junction bases outside the gene matches: 11. The CDR3 is 15 amino acids. The CDR3 DNA sequence: TGCAGCGTTCCCATCCGAGCGGGAACGACCGGGGAGCTGTTTTTT. Its protein is CSVPIRAGTTGELFF.

In this sample, this clonotype turned up a few times. The chain links TRBV7-9 to TRBJ2-7; no definite D call. Per the germline V gene, CDR1 is SEHNR and CDR2 is FQNEAQ (reference sequence). V was cut by 3 bases and J by 2 bases, with 11 bases left in between. This CDR3 spans 14 amino acids. In DNA form, the CDR3 reads TGTGCCAGCAGCTTGACTGCGGCCCCCTACGAGCAGTACTTC. This encodes CASSLTAAPYEQYF.

This clonotype occurred a few times. The chain has TRBV4-3 and TRBJ2-1; 13 bases match TRBD2. Trimming cost V 3 bases and J 0 bases; bases outside gene matches: 5. Germline V gene sequence: CDR1 LGHNA, CDR2 YSLEER. The CDR3 runs 18 residues. CDR3 DNA: TGCGCCAGCAGCCACATACTAGCGGGAGGGGGCTCCTACAATGAGCAGTTCTTC. Residues: CASSHILAGGGSYNEQFF.

This clonotype was observed a handful of times. The chain couples TRBV19 to TRBJ1-2; D possibly corresponds to TRBD1 (5 bases). The CDR3 has 13 amino acids. The V and J ends lost 6 bases and 8 bases respectively, with 16 bases between them. The germline V gene encodes CDR1 LNHDA and CDR2 SQIVND (reference sequence). CDR3 sequence reads: CASRARGIKGYTF. The CDR3 DNA sequence: TGTGCCAGTAGGGCGCGGGGGATCAAAGGCTACACCTTC.

This clonotype has a handful of counts. The V gene is TRBV10-3, the J gene TRBJ2-3, with D tentatively TRBD1 or TRBD2 (5 bases each). The CDR3 contains 16 residues. Trimming took off 3 bases at V and 1 base at J, with 14 bases between the two ends. CDR1 and CDR2 from the germline V gene are ENHRY and SYGVKD. The CDR3 region is CAISDEGSRGTDTQYF. Here the CDR3 DNA reads TGTGCCATCAGTGATGAGGGGTCGAGAGGCACAGATACGCAGTATTTT.

Comment on this clonotype: A read error may account for a junction end that differs from germline. J is TRBJ2-2 and V is TRBV29-1, with TRBD1 identical over 7 bases. Germline V lookup: CDR1 SQVTM, CDR2 ANQGSEA. The CDR3 contains 14 residues. CDR3 bases: TGCAGCTATAGGAAGACAGGGAACGCCGGGGAGCTGTTTTTT. Its translation: CSYRKTGNAGELFF.